These 19 T cell receptor beta chains were all obtained from the same sample, sequenced in a study of T cells in Graves' hyperthyroidism and ophthalmopathy (dated by TCRdb to about 2019). Library creation used multiplex PCR. The instrument given in TCRdb is Illumina HiSeq 2000. Amplification of TCR beta CDR3 regions was carried out from RNA transcripts. The first round of RT-PCR for the TCR CDR3 was performed with the HTBI primer set and the Qiagen OneStep RT-PCR kit. Using fastp trimming at Q25 and MiXCR clonotype assembly, TCRdb reanalyzed the public sequencing data and kept in-frame beta chains. Rows are unified per CDR3 protein, each entry keeping the most common DNA and genes. The sample profile shows about 95,000 distinct CDR3 sequences; roughly 37% of them were found once. The top ten clones comprise about a tenth of the sample. The sample taken for sequencing was peripheral blood or thyroid tissue (not recorded which). These receptors were collected from a woman between 25 and 40 years old with Graves' hyperthyroidism.

The genes are TRBV7-3 and TRBJ2-5; 8 nucleotides match TRBD2. The V and J ends lost 1 base and 1 base, in that order; junction bases with no gene match: 5. Germline V CDR1 and CDR2: SGHTA, FQGTGA. The CDR3 is 16 amino acids. The CDR3 bases are TGTGCCAGCAGCTTAAGGGGTAGCGGGACCCAAGAGACCCAGTACTTC. Its protein is CASSLRGSGTQETQYF. Together with reference TRBV7-3 and TRBJ2-5, the CDR3 gives the full variable domain: GAGVSQTPSNKVTEKGKYVELRCDPISGHTALYWYRQSLGQGPEFLIYFQGTGAADDSGLPNDRFFAVRPEGSVSTLKIQRTERGDSAVYLCASSLRGSGTQETQYFGPGTRLLVL.

The J gene is TRBJ1-2, the V gene TRBV9; the D is unclear. The germline V gene encodes CDR1 SGDLS and CDR2 YYNGEE. The CDR3 loop spans 13 amino acids. V dropped 4 bases and J dropped 10 bases, with 17 bases sitting between them. The CDR3 region has the DNA TGTGCCAGCAGCCCTCAGGACGCTACCCCCTACACCTTC. Protein: CASSPQDATPYTF.

The chain links TRBV7-2 to TRBJ2-1; TRBD1 matches 9 bases. CDR3 length: 15 amino acids. Germline values: CDR1 SGHTA, CDR2 FQGNSA. Germline trimming cut 3 bases from V and 9 bases from J; bases unmatched to any gene: 9. CDR3 coding DNA: TGTGCCAGCAGCTTCCGGGACAGGGTAATAGGTGAGCAGTTCTTC. This translates into CASSFRDRVIGEQFF.

This clonotype was recorded once. The chain has TRBV7-9 and TRBJ2-2; 7 bases are shared with TRBD2. The J segment lost 0 bases and the V segment lost 5 bases, leaving 9 bases of the junction unmatched. Germline CDR1 is SEHNR and CDR2 is FQNEAQ (reference sequence). The CDR3 has 17 residues. The CDR3 coding sequence is TGTGCCAGCAGCCAAGAGCCTAGCGGCTCGAACACCGGGGAGCTGTTTTTT. As protein: CASSQEPSGSNTGELFF.

The chain joins TRBV30 to TRBJ2-7; a possible D gene is TRBD1 (5 bases). Trimming stripped 1 base from V and 2 bases from J, with 9 bases between. Germline V lookup: CDR1 GTSNPN, CDR2 SVGIG (reference sequence). The CDR3 loop spans 13 amino acids. The CDR3 DNA follows: TGTGCCTGGAGTGAGGGGCGGACCTACGAGCAGTACTTC. Translating it yields CAWSEGRTYEQYF.

This chain joins TRBV5-1 and TRBJ2-5; TRBD1 matches at 11 bases. Unmatched junction bases numbered 6, after V lost 0 bases and J lost 5 bases. CDR1 and CDR2 (germline): SGHRS, YFSETQ. This CDR3 comprises 16 residues. The CDR3 bases are TGCGCCAGCAGCTTGGGCCCAGGGACAGGGGGTGAGACCCAGTACTTC. Its protein product is CASSLGPGTGGETQYF.

The chain links TRBV11-1 to TRBJ1-1; no clear D. Germline V gene lookup returns CDR1 SGHAT and CDR2 FQDESV (reference sequence). V was clipped by 6 bases and J by 5 bases, with 16 bases between them. The CDR3 contains 14 residues. The CDR3 loop is CASSLLGTRTEAFF. CDR3 DNA sequence: TGTGCCAGCAGTTTATTGGGCACGAGAACTGAAGCTTTCTTT.

This clonotype occurred many times. The CDR3 coding sequence is TGTGCCAGCAGCCAATACGGAGGGGACTATGGCTACACCTTC. It codes for CASSQYGGDYGYTF. The rearrangement links TRBV3-1 to TRBJ1-2; possible D gene TRBD1, 5 bases. This CDR3 is 14 amino acids long. The V and J ends lost 2 bases and 3 bases respectively, with 10 bases between them. Germline CDR1 is LGHDT and CDR2 is YNNKEL (reference sequence).

The genes are TRBV6-5 and TRBJ2-5; 12 nucleotides agree with TRBD1. CDR1 is MNHEY, CDR2 SVGAGI, per germline. CDR3 length: 16 residues. Losses at the gene ends were 11 bases for V and 5 bases for J; bases not matched to a gene: 15. The CDR3 reads CAGTGGNTGAGETQYF. CDR3 nucleotide sequence: TGTGCCGGGACAGGGGGCAACACCGGGGCAGGGGAGACCCAGTACTTC.

This clonotype appeared many times. This chain connects TRBV27 to TRBJ2-7, with TRBD2 matching 9 bases. Germline CDR1 and CDR2: MNHEY and SMNVEV (reference sequence). The CDR3 is made up of 17 amino acids. V dropped 1 base and J dropped 6; count of bases not matched to a gene: 13. The CDR3 nucleotides read TGTGCCAGCAGTTTATGGGTAGCGGGAGTAGTGGGGCCCGAGCAGTACTTC. Translation gives CASSLWVAGVVGPEQYF.

This clonotype was picked up many times. The V and J genes are TRBV7-9 and TRBJ1-1; D unclear. V was trimmed by 3 bases and J by 8 bases, leaving 10 bases between them. Germline V gene sequence: CDR1 SEHNR, CDR2 FQNEAQ (reference sequence). The CDR3 consists of 12 residues. The CDR3 DNA is TGTGCCAGCAGCTTGGCGCTATCCGAAGCTTTCTTT. This sequence encodes CASSLALSEAFF.

The rearrangement joins TRBV7-2 to TRBJ2-5; 13 bases fit TRBD2. Germline CDR1 SGHTA, CDR2 FQGNSA. The CDR3 sequence is 15 residues long. With V trimmed by 3 bases and J by 3 bases, 1 base remained unmatched. The CDR3 loop is CASSLGTSGKETQYF. In nucleotides, the CDR3 is TGTGCCAGCAGCTTGGGGACTAGCGGGAAAGAGACCCAGTACTTC.

This clonotype was seen ten or more times. The chain carries TRBV15 and TRBJ1-5, with D tentatively TRBD1 (6 bases). This CDR3 has 18 residues. The V and J ends lost 0 bases and 1 base respectively, with 16 bases between them. Germline V CDR1 and CDR2: LNHNV, YYDKDF (reference sequence). For the CDR3, the DNA is TGTGCCACCAGCAGAGATCTGCAGGGGCGATGGAGCAATCAGCCCCAGCATTTT. It yields the protein CATSRDLQGRWSNQPQHF.

This clonotype has a count of ten or more. The chain combines TRBV7-8 with TRBJ2-3; 8 bases agree with TRBD2. Unmatched junction bases numbered 6, after V lost 1 base and J lost 3 bases. The CDR3 totals 16 residues. The germline CDR1 and CDR2 sequences are SGHVS and FQNEAQ. The CDR3 loop is CASSLVSSGRTDTQYF. DNA for the CDR3: TGTGCCAGCAGCTTAGTATCCAGCGGGAGAACAGATACGCAGTATTTT.

The chain recombines TRBV10-3 with TRBJ1-2; D unresolved. Looked up from germline, CDR1 is ENHRY and CDR2 is SYGVKD. V was pared by 7 bases and J by 0 bases, with 12 bases between. The CDR3 runs 14 residues. CDR3 sequence (DNA): TGTGCCATCAATCAGGAGAACGCTAACTATGGCTACACCTTC. Translated: CAINQENANYGYTF.

This chain links TRBV10-3 with TRBJ1-1; D is possibly TRBD1 (5 bases). Germline lookup yields CDR1 ENHRY and CDR2 SYGVKD. V gave up 4 bases and J gave up 4 bases, with 10 bases separating them. The CDR3 covers 13 residues. Here the CDR3 DNA reads TGTGCCATCAGTGCCGGGGGGGTCACTGAAGCTTTCTTT. Translating it yields CAISAGGVTEAFF.

This clonotype was recorded many times. The V and J genes are TRBV20-1 and TRBJ1-5; D is perhaps TRBD1 (5 bases). Trimming took off 3 bases at V and 8 bases at J, with 14 bases between the two ends. There are 13 residues in the CDR3. Looked up from germline, CDR1 is DFQATT and CDR2 is SNEGSKA (reference sequence). CDR3 sequence: CSARGGVTKPQHF. Written as DNA, the CDR3 is TGCAGTGCTAGGGGGGGGGTCACAAAGCCCCAGCATTTT.

Many counts were recorded for this clonotype. This chain connects TRBV7-9 to TRBJ1-5; D ambiguous. Germline V gene data show CDR1 as SEHNR and CDR2 as FQNEAQ (reference sequence). V was clipped by 5 bases and J by 4 bases, with 12 bases between them. The CDR3 contains 14 residues. The CDR3, as DNA: TGTGCCAGCAGCCTTGCGGGAGGAAATCAGCCCCAGCATTTT. It encodes CASSLAGGNQPQHF.

This clonotype showed up just once. The conserved closing phenylalanine or tryptophan is absent in this CDR3, likely reflecting a read error. The chain joins TRBV24-1 to TRBJ2-5; 7 bases line up with TRBD1. The germline gives CDR1 KGHDR, CDR2 SFDVKD. Trimming took 5 bases from V and 4 from J; bases not matched to a gene: 9. The CDR3 covers 15 residues. DNA for the CDR3: TGTGCCACCAGTGGGAACAGGGGAGTAGGAGAGACCCAGTACCTC. Residues: CATSGNRGVGETQYL.